This T cell receptor beta chain was sequenced in a study of blood T cell repertoires in COVID-19. Study summary: T cells, B-cell-depleted T cells, or PBMCs supplied cDNA or gDNA.

Those enrolled, adults aged roughly 18 to 90 years, came from about two dozen US areas. Cohorts were based on clinical histories the participants reported. The repertoire was sequenced with immunoSEQ multiplex PCR; TCRdb's copy has only in-frame clones and lacks some. The sample shows 110,000 to 150,000 clones, about 80% of them seen only once. The V and J ends lost 2 bases and 2 bases respectively, with 9 bases between them. Looked up from germline, CDR1 is SGHVS and CDR2 is FNYEAQ. The CDR3 loop spans 14 amino acids. Sequencing input: PBMCs or T cells enriched from blood (not recorded which). The receptor's source is a woman younger than 35 who had been exposed to COVID-19. The V and J genes are TRBV7-6 and TRBJ2-5; possibly TRBD1 for D (5 bases). The CDR3 spells CASSLNTGQETQYF. CDR3 nucleotides: TGTGCCAGCAGCTTAAATACAGGACAAGAGACCCAGTACTTC.